One TCR beta chain is described in this entry. Antigen: not known. J lost 1 base, V lost 0 bases, and 6 bases had no gene match. The CDR3 loop spans 17 amino acids. Germline V gene lookup returns CDR1 LGHNT and CDR2 FRNRAP. 60 Vbeta and 13 Jbeta primers were used in PCR. Libraries were prepared by immunoSEQ multiplex PCR; TCRdb keeps only in-frame clonotypes and omits some of them. The sample spans about 120,000 clones; the ten largest clones claim approximately 1.6%. This sample was included in a study of cytomegalovirus exposure and HLA in healthy donors. Turning to the study itself: In a previous analysis, around 120 million unique TCR beta sequences were found from roughly 180 million T cells. Study-wide points: The productive fraction for most TCR beta V segments was about 90% or about 30% in an earlier analysis.

Sequencing was performed on PBMCs. The chain has TRBV12-5 and TRBJ1-1; 9 nucleotides match TRBD1. This receptor was identified in a woman in her 40s in good health and CMV-seropositive. The DNA of the CDR3 is TGTGCTAGTGGTTTGGTACTCCCGACAGGGGGGAACACTGAAGCTTTCTTT. Its translation: CASGLVLPTGGNTEAFF.